What follows are 19 T cell receptor beta chains derived from one specimen sequenced in a study of T cells in Graves' hyperthyroidism and ophthalmopathy. The source material, RNA transcripts, was used to amplify TCR beta CDR3 regions. Using the HTBI primer set, a first-round RT-PCR was run on the TCR CDR3. Each CDR3 protein gets one entry after TCRdb re-called the multiplex PCR reads with MiXCR. The sample lists about 420,000 distinct CDR3 sequences, approximately 15% seen once, with roughly 7.4% in the top ten. Sequencing used blood. The source is a woman between 18 and 29 years old with Graves' hyperthyroidism.

The rearrangement joins TRBV19 to TRBJ1-4; 10 nucleotides align to TRBD1. Germline V gene sequence: CDR1 LNHDA, CDR2 SQIVND (reference sequence). V lost 7 bases to trimming and J lost 7 bases; unmatched junction nucleotides: 6. The CDR3 is 14 amino acids. CDR3 DNA sequence: TGTGCCAGTATCGACAGGGGGCGCGGTGAAAAACTGTTTTTT. Residues: CASIDRGRGEKLFF.

At least ten counts were recorded for this clonotype. The chain uses TRBV20-1 and TRBJ2-5, with 7 bases fitting TRBD2. CDR3 length: 14 amino acids. V shed 0 bases and J 2 bases; nucleotides not matched to a gene: 3. Germline-derived CDR1 and CDR2 are DFQATT and SNEGSKA (reference sequence). The CDR3 DNA reads TGCAGTGCTAGAGAGGGAGGGCTTCAAGAGACCCAGTACTTC. Its translation is CSAREGGLQETQYF.

This clonotype was counted many times. The rearrangement uses TRBV20-1 and TRBJ2-5, with no clear D. Germline V gene data show CDR1 as DFQATT and CDR2 as SNEGSKA (reference sequence). V was trimmed by 2 bases and J by 6 bases, leaving 13 bases between them. CDR3 size: 13 residues. The CDR3 spells CSARPPREKTQYF. The CDR3, as DNA: TGCAGTGCTAGACCCCCCCGCGAGAAGACCCAGTACTTC.

There are a few counts of this clonotype. This chain uses TRBV9 with TRBJ2-1; 8 nucleotides agree with TRBD2. This CDR3 contains 16 residues. Germline V gene lookup returns CDR1 SGDLS and CDR2 YYNGEE. The trim removed 3 bases at V and 4 bases at J, leaving 9 bases unmatched. The CDR3 nucleotides read TGTGCCAGCAGCGCCCCCTCTAGCGGGCCGTACAATGAGCAGTTCTTC. Amino acid sequence: CASSAPSSGPYNEQFF.

As to this clonotype: A clone one base away is much larger, so this may be a read error. The chain is built from TRBV11-2 and TRBJ2-7, with TRBD2 as a possible D gene (6 bases). Looked up from germline, CDR1 is SGHAT and CDR2 is FQNNGV. The CDR3 sequence is 15 residues long. CDR3 protein: CVSSSDSRRAYEQYF. The CDR3 DNA is TGTGTCAGCAGCTCGGACTCTAGGAGGGCCTACGAGCAGTACTTC.

This sequence joins TRBV7-2 and TRBJ2-7, with a weak D call TRBD2 (6 bases). Germline CDR1 SGHTA, CDR2 FQGNSA. V lost 0 bases and J 0 bases, leaving 9 bases between the germline ends. CDR3 length: 15 amino acids. CDR3 DNA sequence: TGTGCCAGCAGCTTAGCTGCTAGCGACTCCTACGAGCAGTACTTC. Translation gives CASSLAASDSYEQYF.

This rearrangement joins TRBV9 to TRBJ2-3; the D call may be TRBD1 or TRBD2 (5 bases each). The V gene lost 0 bases and the J gene lost 0 bases, with 14 bases spanning the gap. In germline, CDR1 is SGDLS, CDR2 YYNGEE. CDR3 length: 17 amino acids. CDR3 in amino acids: CASSVERYWGSTDTQYF. As DNA, the CDR3 is TGTGCCAGCAGCGTAGAGCGGTACTGGGGCAGCACAGATACGCAGTATTTT.

This clonotype occurred many times. The chain has TRBV4-1 and TRBJ2-1; perhaps D is TRBD1 or TRBD2 (5 bases each). With 3 bases removed from V and 6 bases from J, the gap between germline ends came to 15 bases. CDR1 is MGHRA, CDR2 YSYEKL, per germline. This CDR3 has 15 amino acids. The CDR3 bases are TGCGCCAGCAGCCACATCGGGACGAACCCCAATGAGCAGTTCTTC. It is translated as CASSHIGTNPNEQFF.

The chain employs TRBV3-1 and TRBJ2-1, with TRBD2 identical over 9 bases. The V gene end was trimmed by 4 bases and the J gene end by 2 bases; junction bases not matched to a gene: 12. The germline gives CDR1 LGHDT, CDR2 YNNKEL (reference sequence). The CDR3 loop spans 18 amino acids. Here the CDR3 DNA reads TGTGCCAGCAGCCCCAGAGCGGGGGCGGGGGGGACCTACAATGAGCAGTTCTTC. This gives the protein CASSPRAGAGGTYNEQFF.

This clonotype was picked up a small number of times. A much larger clone is a single base away; this may be a read error. This rearrangement joins TRBV7-2 to TRBJ1-5, with D uncertain. Deletions cut 2 bases from V and 6 bases from J, with 11 bases between. The CDR3 sequence is 14 residues long. Looked up from germline, CDR1 is SGHTA and CDR2 is FQGNSA. Written as DNA, the CDR3 is TGTGCCAGCAGCTTAAGTTACGGAGGTCAGCCCCAGCATTTT. It yields the protein CASSLSYGGQPQHF. The variable domain in full, with the rest retrieved from reference TRBV7-2 and TRBJ1-5, is GAGVSQSPSNKVTEKGKDVELRCDPISGHTALYWYRQSLGQGLEFLIYFQGNSAPDKSGLPSDRFSAERTGGSVSTLTIQRTQQEDSAVYLCASSLSYGGQPQHFGDGTRLSIL.

Turning to this clonotype: A read error may explain this, as a much larger clone is one base away. The genes are TRBV18 and TRBJ2-1; 7 bases line up with TRBD1. The germline gives CDR1 KGHSH, CDR2 LQKENI. The CDR3 contains 14 residues. The trim removed 5 bases at V and 5 bases at J, leaving 6 bases unmatched. DNA of the CDR3: TGTGCCAGCTCAACAGGGGCCGGGCACAATGAGCAGTTCTTC. Encoded protein: CASSTGAGHNEQFF.

This clonotype has a handful of counts. The V gene is TRBV4-1, the J gene TRBJ1-5; D ambiguous. Germline V lookup: CDR1 MGHRA, CDR2 YSYEKL. The CDR3 loop spans 13 amino acids. With 1 base removed from V and 6 bases from J, the gap between germline ends came to 7 bases. This CDR3 reads CASSQGPAQPQHF. In DNA form, the CDR3 reads TGCGCCAGCAGCCAAGGACCTGCTCAGCCCCAGCATTTT.

The table lists this clonotype with many counts. The V and J genes are TRBV12-3 or TRBV12-4 and TRBJ2-5, with TRBD2 matching over 9 bases. There are 16 residues in the CDR3. J lost 4 bases, V lost 5 bases, and 11 bases had no gene match. The chain's CDR3 is CASSMNGAGGPETQYF. The DNA for the CDR3 is TGTGCCAGCAGTATGAACGGGGCGGGGGGGCCAGAGACCCAGTACTTC.

The chain carries TRBV4-1 and TRBJ2-7; TRBD2 agrees at 7 bases. J lost 1 base, V lost 0 bases, and 12 bases had no gene match. In germline, CDR1 is MGHRA, CDR2 YSYEKL. This CDR3 region has 18 residues. The CDR3 region is CASSQDVFRGSSSYEQYF. The CDR3 DNA sequence: TGCGCCAGCAGCCAAGATGTCTTTCGCGGGAGTAGTTCCTACGAGCAGTACTTC.

The CDR3 DNA sequence: TGTGCCAGCAGCTTAGGGGGGACGTCCTATGGCTACACCTTC. Translated: CASSLGGTSYGYTF. V is TRBV11-3 and J is TRBJ1-2; perhaps TRBD1 as D (5 bases). The CDR3 length is 14 residues. CDR1 and CDR2 (germline): SGHNT, YENEEA. Trimming pared 1 base from V and 4 bases from J, leaving 10 bases between.

The V and J genes are TRBV29-1 and TRBJ2-5; D not certain. This CDR3 spans 12 amino acids. Germline V gene sequence: CDR1 SQVTM, CDR2 ANQGSEA. Trimming took off 4 bases at V and 0 bases at J, with 6 bases between the two ends. In DNA form, the CDR3 reads TGCAGCGTTGGCTCGAACCAAGAGACCCAGTACTTC. Translated: CSVGSNQETQYF.

The CDR3 DNA reads TGTGCCAGCAGTTTCCCCTCGAACACTGAAGCTTTCTTT. It is translated as CASSFPSNTEAFF. The chain employs TRBV28 and TRBJ1-1; no clear D gene. The germline V gene encodes CDR1 MDHEN and CDR2 SYDVKM. V was clipped by 3 bases and J by 1 base, with 6 bases between them. This CDR3 is 13 amino acids long.

This clonotype has at least ten counts. The rearrangement links TRBV9 to TRBJ2-1, with D maybe TRBD1 (6 bases). CDR1 and CDR2 (germline): SGDLS, YYNGEE. The V end lost 4 bases, the J end lost 10 bases, and 15 bases lay between the germline ends. The CDR3 is made up of 13 amino acids. This CDR3 reads CASSPRQAPEQFF. CDR3 bases: TGTGCCAGCAGCCCCCGACAGGCCCCAGAGCAGTTCTTC.

The table lists this clonotype with many counts. V gene TRBV9 combines with J gene TRBJ2-7; TRBD2 might be the D (5 bases). V dropped 3 bases and J dropped 5 bases, with 21 bases sitting between them. Per the germline V gene, CDR1 is SGDLS and CDR2 is YYNGEE. This CDR3 contains 16 residues. The CDR3 loop is CASSGVPGILRNEQYF. The CDR3, as DNA: TGTGCCAGCAGCGGGGTCCCGGGAATTCTTCGTAACGAGCAGTACTTC.